This T cell receptor (beta chain) was identified in a study of identical twins. As to this clonotype: What it binds is unknown.

A single record per CDR3 protein comes from TCRdb applying MiXCR to the 5' RACE reads. The sample holds about 900,000 distinct CDR3 sequences, roughly an eighth seen once. The V gene end was trimmed by 6 bases and the J gene end by 0 bases; junction bases not matched to a gene: 8. Per germline, CDR1 DFQATT and CDR2 SNEGSKA (reference sequence). This CDR3 comprises 16 residues. Study results and caveats: Out-of-frame TCR alpha sharing in monozygotic twins exceeded recombination model predictions.

The data were also submitted as part of a second study, on yellow fever vaccine responses in identical twins.

The chain combines TRBV20-1 with TRBJ2-1, with 10 bases matching TRBD2. Sequencing was performed on PBMCs. This receptor was taken from a woman aged 18-29 years in good health. The CDR3 DNA sequence: TGCAGTGCAGGCCCTAGCGGGGGCCTCTCCTACAATGAGCAGTTCTTC. Amino acids: CSAGPSGGLSYNEQFF.